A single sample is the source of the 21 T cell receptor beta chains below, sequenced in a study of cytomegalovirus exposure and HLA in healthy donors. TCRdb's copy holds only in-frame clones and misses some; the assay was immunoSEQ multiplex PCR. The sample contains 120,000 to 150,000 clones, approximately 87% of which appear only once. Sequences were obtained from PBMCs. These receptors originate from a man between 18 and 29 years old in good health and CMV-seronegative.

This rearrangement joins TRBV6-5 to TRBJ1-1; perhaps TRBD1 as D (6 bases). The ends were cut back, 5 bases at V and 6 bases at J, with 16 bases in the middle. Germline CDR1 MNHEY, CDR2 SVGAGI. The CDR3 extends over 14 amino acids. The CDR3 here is CASSPGAEGAEAFF. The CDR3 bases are TGTGCCAGCAGTCCCGGGGCCGAGGGGGCTGAAGCTTTCTTT.

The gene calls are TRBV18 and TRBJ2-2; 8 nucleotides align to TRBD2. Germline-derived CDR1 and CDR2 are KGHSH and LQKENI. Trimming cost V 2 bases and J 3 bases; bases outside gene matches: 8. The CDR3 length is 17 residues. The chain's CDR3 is CASSPESGGAYTGELFF. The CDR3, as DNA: TGTGCCAGCTCACCAGAATCCGGGGGGGCTTACACCGGGGAGCTGTTTTTT.

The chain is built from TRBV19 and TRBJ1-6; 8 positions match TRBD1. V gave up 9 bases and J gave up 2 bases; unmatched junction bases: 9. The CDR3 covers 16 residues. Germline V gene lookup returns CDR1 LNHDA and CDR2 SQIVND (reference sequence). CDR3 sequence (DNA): TGTGCCAGCAGCGACAGGGGAGACCCCTATAATTCACCCCTCCACTTT. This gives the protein CASSDRGDPYNSPLHF.

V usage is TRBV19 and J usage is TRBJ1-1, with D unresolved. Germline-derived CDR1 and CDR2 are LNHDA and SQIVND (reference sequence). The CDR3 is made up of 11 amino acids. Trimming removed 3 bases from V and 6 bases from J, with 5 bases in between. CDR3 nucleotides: TGTGCCAGTAGTATGCCGGCTGAAGCTTTCTTT. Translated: CASSMPAEAFF.

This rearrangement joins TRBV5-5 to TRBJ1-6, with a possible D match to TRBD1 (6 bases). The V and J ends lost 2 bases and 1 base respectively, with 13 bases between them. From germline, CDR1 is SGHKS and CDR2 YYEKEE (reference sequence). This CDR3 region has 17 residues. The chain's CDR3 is CASSFRGGESYNSPLHF. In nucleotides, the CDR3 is TGTGCCAGCAGCTTTAGGGGGGGAGAATCCTATAATTCACCCCTCCACTTT.

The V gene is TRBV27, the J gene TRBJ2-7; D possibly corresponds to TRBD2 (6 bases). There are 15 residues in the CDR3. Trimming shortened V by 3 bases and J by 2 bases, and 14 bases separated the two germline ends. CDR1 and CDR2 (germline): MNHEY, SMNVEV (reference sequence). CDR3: CASSFTGDSTYEQYF. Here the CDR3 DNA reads TGTGCCAGCAGTTTTACGGGAGACTCGACCTACGAGCAGTACTTC.

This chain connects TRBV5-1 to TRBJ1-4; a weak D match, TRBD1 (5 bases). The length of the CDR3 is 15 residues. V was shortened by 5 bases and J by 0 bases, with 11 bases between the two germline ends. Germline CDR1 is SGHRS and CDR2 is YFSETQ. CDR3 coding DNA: TGCGCCAGCAGAATGGGAGGGGCAACTAATGAAAAACTGTTTTTT. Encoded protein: CASRMGGATNEKLFF.

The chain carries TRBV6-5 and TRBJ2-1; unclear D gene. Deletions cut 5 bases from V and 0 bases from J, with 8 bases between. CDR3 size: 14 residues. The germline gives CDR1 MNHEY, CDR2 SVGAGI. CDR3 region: CASSPGSSYNEQFF. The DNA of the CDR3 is TGTGCCAGCAGTCCAGGATCCTCCTACAATGAGCAGTTCTTC.

CDR3 in DNA: TGCGCCAGCAGCTTGGAGGGGAAAGGCTACACCTTC. This translates into CASSLEGKGYTF. The chain couples TRBV5-1 to TRBJ1-2, with D perhaps matching TRBD1 (5 bases). The V and J ends lost 0 bases and 8 bases respectively, with 8 bases between them. The CDR3 spans 12 residues. The germline V gene encodes CDR1 SGHRS and CDR2 YFSETQ.

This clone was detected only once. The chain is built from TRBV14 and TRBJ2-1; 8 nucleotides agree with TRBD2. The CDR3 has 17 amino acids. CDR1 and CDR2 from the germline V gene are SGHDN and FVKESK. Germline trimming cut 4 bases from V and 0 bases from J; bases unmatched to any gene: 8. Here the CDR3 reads CASSPQLAANSYNEQFF. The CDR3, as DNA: TGTGCCAGCAGCCCTCAACTAGCGGCAAACTCCTACAATGAGCAGTTCTTC.

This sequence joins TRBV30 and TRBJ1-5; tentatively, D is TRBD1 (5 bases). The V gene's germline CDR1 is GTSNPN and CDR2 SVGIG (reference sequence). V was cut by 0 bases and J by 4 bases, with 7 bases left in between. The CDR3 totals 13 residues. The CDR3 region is CAWSVAGNQPQHF. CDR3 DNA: TGTGCCTGGAGTGTCGCAGGGAATCAGCCCCAGCATTTT.

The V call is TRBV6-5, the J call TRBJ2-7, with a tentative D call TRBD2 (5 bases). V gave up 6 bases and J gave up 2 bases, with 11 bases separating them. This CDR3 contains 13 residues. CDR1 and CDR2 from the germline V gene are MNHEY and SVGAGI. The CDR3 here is CASSFTGTYEQYF. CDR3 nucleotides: TGTGCCAGCAGCTTTACGGGGACCTACGAGCAGTACTTC.

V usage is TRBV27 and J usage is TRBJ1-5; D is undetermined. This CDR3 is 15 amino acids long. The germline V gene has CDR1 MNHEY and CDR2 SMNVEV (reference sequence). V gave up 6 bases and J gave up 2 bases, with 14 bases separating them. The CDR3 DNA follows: TGTGCCAGCAGAAGACAATCGGTCGGCAATCAGCCCCAGCATTTT. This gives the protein CASRRQSVGNQPQHF.

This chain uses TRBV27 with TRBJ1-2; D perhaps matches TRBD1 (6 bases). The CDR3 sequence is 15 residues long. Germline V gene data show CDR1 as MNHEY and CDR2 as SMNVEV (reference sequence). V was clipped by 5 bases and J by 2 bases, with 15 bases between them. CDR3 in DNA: TGTGCCAGCAGTGAAGCACCCCAGGGGAACTATGGCTACACCTTC. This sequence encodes CASSEAPQGNYGYTF.

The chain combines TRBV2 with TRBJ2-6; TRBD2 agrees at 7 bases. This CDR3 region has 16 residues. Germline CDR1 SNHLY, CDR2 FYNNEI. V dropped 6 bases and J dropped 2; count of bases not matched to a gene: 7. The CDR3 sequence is CASSQTGGAGANVLTF. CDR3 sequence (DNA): TGTGCCAGCAGCCAGACGGGGGGAGCTGGGGCCAACGTCCTGACTTTC.

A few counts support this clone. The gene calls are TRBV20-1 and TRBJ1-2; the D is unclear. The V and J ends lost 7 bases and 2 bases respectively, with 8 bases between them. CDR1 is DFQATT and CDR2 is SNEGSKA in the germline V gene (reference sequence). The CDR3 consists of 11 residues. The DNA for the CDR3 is TGCAGTGTGTTGGCCAACTATGGCTACACCTTC. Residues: CSVLANYGYTF.

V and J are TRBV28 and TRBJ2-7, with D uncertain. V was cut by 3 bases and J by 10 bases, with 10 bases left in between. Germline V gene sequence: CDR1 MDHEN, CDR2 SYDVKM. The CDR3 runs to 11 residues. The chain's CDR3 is CASSLKKRQYF. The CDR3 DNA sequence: TGTGCCAGCAGTTTGAAGAAGCGACAGTACTTC.

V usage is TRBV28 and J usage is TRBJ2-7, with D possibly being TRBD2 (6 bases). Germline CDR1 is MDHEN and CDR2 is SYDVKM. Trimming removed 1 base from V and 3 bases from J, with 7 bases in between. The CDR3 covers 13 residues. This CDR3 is CASSLYGSYEQYF. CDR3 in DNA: TGTGCCAGCAGTTTATACGGGAGCTACGAGCAGTACTTC.

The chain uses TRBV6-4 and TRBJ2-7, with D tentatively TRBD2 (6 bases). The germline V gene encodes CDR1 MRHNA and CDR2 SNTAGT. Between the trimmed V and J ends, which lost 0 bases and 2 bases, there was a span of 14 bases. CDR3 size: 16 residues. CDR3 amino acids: CASSDSIIRGTYEQYF. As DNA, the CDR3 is TGTGCCAGCAGTGACTCGATTATCCGGGGGACCTACGAGCAGTACTTC.

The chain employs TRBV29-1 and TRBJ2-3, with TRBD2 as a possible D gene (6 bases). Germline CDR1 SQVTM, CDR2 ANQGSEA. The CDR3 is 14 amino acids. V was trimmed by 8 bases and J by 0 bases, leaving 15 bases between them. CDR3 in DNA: TGCAGCACCTTACGGGGGACTAGCACAGATACGCAGTATTTT. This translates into CSTLRGTSTDTQYF.

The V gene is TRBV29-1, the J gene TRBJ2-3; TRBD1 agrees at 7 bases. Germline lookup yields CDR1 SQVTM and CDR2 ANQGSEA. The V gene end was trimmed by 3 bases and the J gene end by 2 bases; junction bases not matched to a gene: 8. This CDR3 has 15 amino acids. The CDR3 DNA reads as TGCAGCGTTGAGGGAGACCAGGGGGACACAGATACGCAGTATTTT. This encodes CSVEGDQGDTDTQYF.